This paragraph covers one T cell receptor beta chain sequence. Its antigen is unknown. The sample originates from a study of cytomegalovirus exposure and HLA in healthy donors. Study at large: The approximately 610 first-cohort repertoires shared a platform with the approximately 110 validation repertoires, as reported in a later analysis. Whole-study findings and limits: Despite most TCR sequences being rare, some public TCRs occurred in many donors.

Measured with immunoSEQ multiplex PCR; TCRdb has only the in-frame clones, and not every one. The sample has some 64,000 clones, 90% to 96% seen once. With 6 bases clipped from V and 2 bases from J, the junction kept 4 bases outside the gene matches. CDR1 and CDR2 (germline): MNHEY, SVGAGI. This CDR3 is 13 amino acids long. Sample: PBMCs. The clonotype originates from a woman under 30 in good health and CMV-seronegative. The chain has TRBV6-5 and TRBJ2-7, with TRBD2 identical over 7 bases. The CDR3, as DNA: TGTGCCAGCAGGACTGGGGGGGCCTACGAGCAGTACTTC. Protein product: CASRTGGAYEQYF.